This T cell receptor (beta chain) was captured by sequencing in a study of brain T cells in children with intractable seizures. Overall study findings and caveats: Pre- and post-surgery blood differed in depth, so pre-surgery absences may be undersampling.

Assay used: immunoSEQ multiplex PCR; TCRdb lists only in-frame clones, some missing. This sample carries some 41,000 clones, 80% to 95% of them seen once, and the ten largest clones take approximately 6.8%. The sequenced cases were selected for having the highest brain T cell transcript signatures. At least one anti-epileptic drug was given before surgery. Germline CDR1 SGHDN, CDR2 FVKESK. This CDR3 contains 13 residues. V was trimmed by 3 bases and J by 3 bases, leaving 3 bases between them. As concerns this clone: Its cognate antigen is unknown.

The TCR originated in a girl aged 2-9 years with tuberous sclerosis and intractable seizures. The V call is TRBV14, the J call TRBJ1-6; D ambiguous. The sample was peripheral blood, taken at surgery. Here the CDR3 reads CASSQNYNSPLHF. CDR3 coding DNA: TGTGCCAGCAGCCAGAACTATAATTCACCCCTCCACTTT.